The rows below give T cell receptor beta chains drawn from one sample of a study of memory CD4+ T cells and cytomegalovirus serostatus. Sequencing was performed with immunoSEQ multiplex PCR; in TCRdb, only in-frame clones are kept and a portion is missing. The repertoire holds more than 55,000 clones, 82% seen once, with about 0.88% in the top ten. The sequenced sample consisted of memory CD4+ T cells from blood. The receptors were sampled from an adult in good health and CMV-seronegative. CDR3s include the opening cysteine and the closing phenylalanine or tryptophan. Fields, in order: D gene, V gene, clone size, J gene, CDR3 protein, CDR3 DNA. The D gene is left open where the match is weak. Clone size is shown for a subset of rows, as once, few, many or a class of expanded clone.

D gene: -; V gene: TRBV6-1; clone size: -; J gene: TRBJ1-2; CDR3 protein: CASRQGGVGYTF; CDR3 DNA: TGTGCCAGCAGACAGGGAGGGGTCGGCTACACCTTC
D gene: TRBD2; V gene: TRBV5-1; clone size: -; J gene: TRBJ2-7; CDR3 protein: CASSPRTSTYEQYF; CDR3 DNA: TGCGCCAGCAGCCCTAGGACTAGCACCTACGAGCAGTACTTC
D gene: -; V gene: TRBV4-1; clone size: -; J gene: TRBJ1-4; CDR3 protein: CASGREANEKLFF; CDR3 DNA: TGCGCCAGCGGCAGGGAGGCTAATGAAAAACTGTTTTTT
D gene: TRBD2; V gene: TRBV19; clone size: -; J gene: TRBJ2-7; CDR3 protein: CASSKRETYEQYF; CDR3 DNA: TGTGCCAGTAGTAAGCGGGAAACCTACGAGCAGTACTTC
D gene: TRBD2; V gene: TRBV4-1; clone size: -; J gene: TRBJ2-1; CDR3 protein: CASSPGGLAGGTEQFF; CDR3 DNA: TGCGCCAGCAGCCCCGGGGGGCTAGCGGGAGGGACGGAGCAGTTCTTC
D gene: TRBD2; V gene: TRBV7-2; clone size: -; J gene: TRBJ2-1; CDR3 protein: CASSPGLAYHEQFF; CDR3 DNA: TGTGCCAGCTCCCCGGGACTAGCCTACCATGAGCAGTTCTTC
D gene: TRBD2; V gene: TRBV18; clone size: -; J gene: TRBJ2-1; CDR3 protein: CASSPQGLAGASAQFF; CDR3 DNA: TGTGCCAGCTCACCCCAGGGACTAGCGGGTGCATCTGCGCAGTTCTTC
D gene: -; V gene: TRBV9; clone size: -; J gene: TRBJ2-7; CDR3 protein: CASSSPQGDGSYEQYF; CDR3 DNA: TGTGCCAGCAGCTCTCCCCAGGGTGACGGTTCCTACGAGCAGTACTTC
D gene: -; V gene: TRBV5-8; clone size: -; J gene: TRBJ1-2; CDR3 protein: CASSFGTVTANYGYTF; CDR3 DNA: TGTGCCAGCAGCTTCGGTACAGTGACAGCTAACTATGGCTACACCTTC
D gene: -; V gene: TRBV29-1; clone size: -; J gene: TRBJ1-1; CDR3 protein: CSVDSGSEAFF; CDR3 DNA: TGCAGCGTTGATAGTGGAAGTGAAGCTTTCTTT
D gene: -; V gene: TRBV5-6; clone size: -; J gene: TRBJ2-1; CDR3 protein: CASSFLERKEAFF; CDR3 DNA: TGTGCCAGCAGCTTCTTAGAGCGGAAAGAGGCGTTCTTC
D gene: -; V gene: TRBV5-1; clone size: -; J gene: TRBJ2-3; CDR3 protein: CASSPGGAGGLDTQYF; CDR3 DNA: TGCGCCAGCAGCCCCGGAGGGGCAGGGGGGTTGGATACGCAGTATTTT
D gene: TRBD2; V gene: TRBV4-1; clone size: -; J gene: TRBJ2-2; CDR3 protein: CASSHRSGRGQTNTGELFF; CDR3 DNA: TGCGCCAGCAGCCATAGGAGCGGGAGGGGACAAACGAACACCGGGGAGCTGTTTTTT
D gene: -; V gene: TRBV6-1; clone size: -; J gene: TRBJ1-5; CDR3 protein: CASSEALPGSQPQHF; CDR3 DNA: TGTGCCAGCAGTGAAGCGCTTCCAGGCTCCCAGCCCCAGCATTTT
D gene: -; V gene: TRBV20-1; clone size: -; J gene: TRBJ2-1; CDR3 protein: CSASGDLEQFF; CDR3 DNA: TGCAGTGCTAGTGGAGACCTAGAGCAGTTCTTC
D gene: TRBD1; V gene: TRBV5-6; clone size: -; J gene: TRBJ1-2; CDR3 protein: CASRSGQGNSRGYTF; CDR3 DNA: TGTGCCAGCAGATCGGGACAGGGAAACTCGAGGGGCTACACCTTC
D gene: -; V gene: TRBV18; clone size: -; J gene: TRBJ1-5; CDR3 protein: CASSPVMASNQPQHF; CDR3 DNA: TGTGCCAGCTCACCCGTGATGGCTAGCAATCAGCCCCAGCATTTT
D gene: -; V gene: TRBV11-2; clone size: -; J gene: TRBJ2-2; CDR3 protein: CASSTPRGTTGELFF; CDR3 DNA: TGTGCCAGCAGCACTCCACGGGGGACCACCGGGGAGCTGTTTTTT
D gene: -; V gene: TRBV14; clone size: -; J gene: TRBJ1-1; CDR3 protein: CASSRHTEAFF; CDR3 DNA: TGTGCCAGCAGCCGCCACACTGAAGCTTTCTTT
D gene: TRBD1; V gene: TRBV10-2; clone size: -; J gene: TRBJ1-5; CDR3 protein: CASSGARGLISNQPQHF; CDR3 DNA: TGCGCCAGCAGTGGGGCCAGGGGGCTAATTAGCAATCAGCCCCAGCATTTT
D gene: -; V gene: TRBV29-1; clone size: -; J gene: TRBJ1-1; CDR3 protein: CSVDGTEAFF; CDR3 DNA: TGCAGCGTTGATGGGACTGAAGCTTTCTTT
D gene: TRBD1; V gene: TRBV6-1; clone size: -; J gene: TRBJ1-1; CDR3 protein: CASSATGGGEAFF; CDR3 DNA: TGTGCCAGCAGTGCGACAGGGGGGGGTGAAGCTTTCTTT
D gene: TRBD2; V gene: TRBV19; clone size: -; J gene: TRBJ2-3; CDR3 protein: CASIGAGGDGTDTQYF; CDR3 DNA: TGTGCCAGTATCGGAGCGGGAGGGGACGGCACAGATACGCAGTATTTT
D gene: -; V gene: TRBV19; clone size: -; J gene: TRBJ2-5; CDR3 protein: CASSIVTAVSETQYF; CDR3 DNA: TGTGCCAGTAGTATAGTAACGGCGGTCAGCGAGACCCAGTACTTC
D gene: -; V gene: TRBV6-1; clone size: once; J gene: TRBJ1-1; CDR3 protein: CASTRGGAVRTEAFF; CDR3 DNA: TGTGCCAGCACCCGGGGGGGGGCGGTGAGGACTGAAGCTTTCTTT
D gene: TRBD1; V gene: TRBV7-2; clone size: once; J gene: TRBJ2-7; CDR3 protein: CASSPQGNRGKYEQYF; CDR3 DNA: TGTGCCAGCAGCCCCCAAGGGAACAGGGGTAAATACGAGCAGTACTTC
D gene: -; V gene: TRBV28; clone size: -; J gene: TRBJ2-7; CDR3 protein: CASSLTVYEQYF; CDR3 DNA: TGTGCCAGCAGTTTAACAGTTTACGAGCAGTACTTC
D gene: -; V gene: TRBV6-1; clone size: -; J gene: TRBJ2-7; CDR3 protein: CVSCMGAYEQYF; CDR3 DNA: TGTGTAAGCTGTATGGGTGCCTACGAGCAGTACTTC
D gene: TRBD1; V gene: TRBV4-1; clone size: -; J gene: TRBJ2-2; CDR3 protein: CASSRPTGQGPGELFF; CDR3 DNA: TGCGCCAGCAGCCGACCTACAGGACAGGGGCCCGGGGAGCTGTTTTTT
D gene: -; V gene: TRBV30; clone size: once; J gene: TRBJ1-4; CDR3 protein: CAWSVRGQLNEKLFF; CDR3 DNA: TGTGCCTGGAGTGTACGTGGACAGCTTAATGAAAAACTGTTTTTT
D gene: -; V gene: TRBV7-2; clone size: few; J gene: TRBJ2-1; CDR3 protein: CASSLSLRGEQFF; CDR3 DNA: TGTGCCAGCAGCTTATCACTTCGGGGTGAGCAGTTCTTC